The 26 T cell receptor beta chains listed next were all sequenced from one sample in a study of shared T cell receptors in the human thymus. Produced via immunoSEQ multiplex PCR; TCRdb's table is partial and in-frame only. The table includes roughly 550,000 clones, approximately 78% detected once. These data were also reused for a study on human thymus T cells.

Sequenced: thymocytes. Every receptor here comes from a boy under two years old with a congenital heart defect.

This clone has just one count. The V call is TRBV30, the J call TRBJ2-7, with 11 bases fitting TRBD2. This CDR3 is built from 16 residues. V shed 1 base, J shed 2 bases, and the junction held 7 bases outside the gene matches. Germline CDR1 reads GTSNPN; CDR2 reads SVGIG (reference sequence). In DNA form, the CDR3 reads TGTGCCTGGAGTGGGGTAGCGGGAGGGCCGACCTACGAGCAGTACTTC. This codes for CAWSGVAGGPTYEQYF.

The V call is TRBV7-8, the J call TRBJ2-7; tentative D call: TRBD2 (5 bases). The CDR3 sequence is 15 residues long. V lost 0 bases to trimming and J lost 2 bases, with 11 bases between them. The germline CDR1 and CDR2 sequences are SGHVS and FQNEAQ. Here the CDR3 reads CASSLAAGGAYEQYF. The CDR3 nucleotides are TGTGCCAGCAGCTTAGCGGCAGGAGGAGCCTACGAGCAGTACTTC.

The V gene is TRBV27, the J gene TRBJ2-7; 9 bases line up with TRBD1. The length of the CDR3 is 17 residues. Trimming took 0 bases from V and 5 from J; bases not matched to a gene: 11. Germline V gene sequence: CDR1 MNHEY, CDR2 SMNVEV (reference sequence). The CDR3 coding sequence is TGTGCCAGCAGTTTATCTTCCTTAGGACAGGGGAGAAACGAGCAGTACTTC. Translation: CASSLSSLGQGRNEQYF.

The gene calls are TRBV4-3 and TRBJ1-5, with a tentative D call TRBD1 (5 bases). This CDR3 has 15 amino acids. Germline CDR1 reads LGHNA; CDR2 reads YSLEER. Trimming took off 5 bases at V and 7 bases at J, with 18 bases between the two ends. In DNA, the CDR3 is TGCGCCAGCAGCTCTAAGGAGGGGAAGGGGCAGCCCCAGCATTTT. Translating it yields CASSSKEGKGQPQHF.

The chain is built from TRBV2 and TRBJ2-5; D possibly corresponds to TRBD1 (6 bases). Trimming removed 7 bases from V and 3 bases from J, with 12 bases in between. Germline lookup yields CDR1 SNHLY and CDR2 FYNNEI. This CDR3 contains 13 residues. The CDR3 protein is CASNTRGEETQYF. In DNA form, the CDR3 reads TGTGCCAGCAATACCAGGGGAGAAGAGACCCAGTACTTC.

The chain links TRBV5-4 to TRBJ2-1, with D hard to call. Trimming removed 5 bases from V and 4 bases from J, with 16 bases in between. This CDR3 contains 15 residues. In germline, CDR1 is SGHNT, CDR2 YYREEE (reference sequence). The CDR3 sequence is CASRPPGGAYNEQFF. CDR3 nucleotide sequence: TGTGCCAGCAGACCCCCCGGCGGAGCATACAATGAGCAGTTCTTC.

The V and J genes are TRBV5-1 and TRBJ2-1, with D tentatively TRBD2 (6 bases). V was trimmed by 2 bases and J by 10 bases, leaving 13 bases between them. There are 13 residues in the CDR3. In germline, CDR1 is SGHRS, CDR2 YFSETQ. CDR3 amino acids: CASSLEAREEQFF. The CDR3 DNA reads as TGCGCCAGCAGCTTAGAGGCCCGGGAGGAGCAGTTCTTC.

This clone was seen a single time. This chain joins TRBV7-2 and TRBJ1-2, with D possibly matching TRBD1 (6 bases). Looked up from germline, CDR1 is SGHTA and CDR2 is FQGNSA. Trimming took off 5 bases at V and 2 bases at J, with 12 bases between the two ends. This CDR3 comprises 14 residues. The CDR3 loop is CASSPRTDNYGYTF. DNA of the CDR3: TGTGCCAGCAGCCCGAGGACAGACAACTATGGCTACACCTTC.

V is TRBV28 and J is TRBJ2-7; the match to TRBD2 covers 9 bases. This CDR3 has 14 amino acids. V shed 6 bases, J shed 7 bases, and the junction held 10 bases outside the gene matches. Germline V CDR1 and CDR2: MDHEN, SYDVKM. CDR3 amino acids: CASSSGRRLPEQYF. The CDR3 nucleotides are TGTGCCAGCAGCAGCGGGAGGCGCCTGCCTGAGCAGTACTTC.

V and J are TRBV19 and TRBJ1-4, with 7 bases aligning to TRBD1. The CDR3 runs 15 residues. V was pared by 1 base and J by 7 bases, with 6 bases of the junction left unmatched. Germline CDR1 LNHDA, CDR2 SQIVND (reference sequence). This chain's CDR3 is CASSIVDRPGEKLFF. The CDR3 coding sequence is TGTGCCAGTAGTATAGTGGACAGGCCGGGTGAAAAACTGTTTTTT.

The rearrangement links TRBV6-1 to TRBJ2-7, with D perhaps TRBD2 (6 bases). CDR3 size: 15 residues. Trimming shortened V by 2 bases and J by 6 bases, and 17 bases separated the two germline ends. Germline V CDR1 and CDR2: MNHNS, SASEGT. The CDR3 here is CASSELEGRPSEQYF. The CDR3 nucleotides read TGTGCCAGCAGTGAACTAGAAGGGAGGCCCAGCGAGCAGTACTTC.

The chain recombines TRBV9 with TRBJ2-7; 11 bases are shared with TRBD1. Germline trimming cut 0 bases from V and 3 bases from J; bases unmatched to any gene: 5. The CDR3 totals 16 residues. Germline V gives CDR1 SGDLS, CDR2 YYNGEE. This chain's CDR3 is CASSVDRGTGGYEQYF. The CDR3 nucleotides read TGTGCCAGCAGCGTAGACAGAGGGACAGGGGGCTACGAGCAGTACTTC.

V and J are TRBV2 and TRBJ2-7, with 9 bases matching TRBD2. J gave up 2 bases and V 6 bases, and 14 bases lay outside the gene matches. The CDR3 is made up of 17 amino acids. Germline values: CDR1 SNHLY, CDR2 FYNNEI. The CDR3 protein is CASRSPRVAGGAYEQYF. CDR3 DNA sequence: TGTGCCAGCAGGAGCCCGAGGGTGGCGGGAGGGGCCTACGAGCAGTACTTC.

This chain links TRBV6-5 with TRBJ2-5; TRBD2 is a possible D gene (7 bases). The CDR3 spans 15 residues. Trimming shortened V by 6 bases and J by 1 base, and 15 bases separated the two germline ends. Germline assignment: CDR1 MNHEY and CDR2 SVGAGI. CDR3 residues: CASRGGGGSQETQYF. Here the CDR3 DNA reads TGTGCCAGCAGGGGCGGGGGCGGCTCCCAAGAGACCCAGTACTTC.

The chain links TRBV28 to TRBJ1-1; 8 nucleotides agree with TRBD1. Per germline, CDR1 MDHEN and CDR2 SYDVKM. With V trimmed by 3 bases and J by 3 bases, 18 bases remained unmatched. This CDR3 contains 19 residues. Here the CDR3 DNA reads TGTGCCAGCAGTTTTCCCCCTCTTCAGGGGGCCGACTCGGACACTGAAGCTTTCTTT. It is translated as CASSFPPLQGADSDTEAFF.

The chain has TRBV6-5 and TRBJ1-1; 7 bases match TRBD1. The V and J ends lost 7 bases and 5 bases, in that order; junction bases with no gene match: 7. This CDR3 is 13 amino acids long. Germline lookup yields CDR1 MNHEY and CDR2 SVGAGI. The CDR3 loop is CASKADRRTEAFF. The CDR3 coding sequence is TGTGCCAGCAAAGCGGACAGGAGGACTGAAGCTTTCTTT.

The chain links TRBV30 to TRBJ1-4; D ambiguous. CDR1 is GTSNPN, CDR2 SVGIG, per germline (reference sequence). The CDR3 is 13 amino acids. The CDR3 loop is CAFVRVKDEKLFF. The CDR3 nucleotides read TGTGCTTTCGTGAGGGTAAAAGATGAAAAACTGTTTTTT.

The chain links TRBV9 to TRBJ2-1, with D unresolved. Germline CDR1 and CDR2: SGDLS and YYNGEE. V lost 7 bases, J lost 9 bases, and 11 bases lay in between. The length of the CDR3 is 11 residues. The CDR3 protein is CASGSSGEQFF. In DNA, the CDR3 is TGTGCCAGCGGTTCGAGTGGTGAGCAGTTCTTC.

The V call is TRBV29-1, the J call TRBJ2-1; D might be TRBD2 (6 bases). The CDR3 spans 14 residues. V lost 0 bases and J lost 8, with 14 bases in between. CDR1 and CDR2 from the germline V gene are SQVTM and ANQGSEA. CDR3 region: CSVEDRGTPHEQFF. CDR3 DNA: TGCAGCGTTGAAGATCGCGGGACTCCCCATGAGCAGTTCTTC.

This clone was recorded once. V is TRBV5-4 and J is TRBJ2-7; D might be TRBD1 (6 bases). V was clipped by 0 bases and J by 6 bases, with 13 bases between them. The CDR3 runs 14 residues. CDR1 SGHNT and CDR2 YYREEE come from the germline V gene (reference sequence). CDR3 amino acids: CASSLETGMGEQYF. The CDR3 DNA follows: TGTGCCAGCAGCTTGGAAACAGGGATGGGCGAGCAGTACTTC. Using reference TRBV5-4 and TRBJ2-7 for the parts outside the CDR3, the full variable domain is ETGVTQSPTHLIKTRGQQVTLRCSSQSGHNTVSWYQQALGQGPQFIFQYYREEENGRGNFPPRFSGLQFPNYSSELNVNALELDDSALYLCASSLETGMGEQYFGPGTRLTVT.

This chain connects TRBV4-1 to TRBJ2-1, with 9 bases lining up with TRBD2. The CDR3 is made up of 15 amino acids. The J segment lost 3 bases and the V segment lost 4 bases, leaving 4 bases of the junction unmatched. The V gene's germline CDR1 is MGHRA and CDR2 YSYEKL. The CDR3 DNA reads TGCGCCAGCAGCCCGCGGGAGGGCCACTACAATGAGCAGTTCTTC. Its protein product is CASSPREGHYNEQFF.

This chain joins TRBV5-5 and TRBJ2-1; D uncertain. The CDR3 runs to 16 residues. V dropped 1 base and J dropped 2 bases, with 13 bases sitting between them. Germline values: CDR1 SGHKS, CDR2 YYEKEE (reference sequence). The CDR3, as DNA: TGTGCCAGCAGCTTGAGACACCCAATCACCTACAATGAGCAGTTCTTC. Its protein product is CASSLRHPITYNEQFF.

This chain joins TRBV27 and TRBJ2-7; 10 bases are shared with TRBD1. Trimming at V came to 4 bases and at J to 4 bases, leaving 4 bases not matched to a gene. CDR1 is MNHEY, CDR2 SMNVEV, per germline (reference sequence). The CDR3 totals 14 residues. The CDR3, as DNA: TGTGCCAGCAGTTCGGGACAGGGGCCGTACGAGCAGTACTTC. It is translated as CASSSGQGPYEQYF.

DNA for the CDR3: TGTGCCAGCCGGCGGGGGAGGGATCAGCCCCAGCATTTT. Translation gives CASRRGRDQPQHF. The chain links TRBV6-5 to TRBJ1-5, with D maybe TRBD1 (5 bases). V dropped 8 bases and J dropped 5 bases, with 13 bases sitting between them. Germline V gives CDR1 MNHEY, CDR2 SVGAGI. CDR3 size: 13 residues.

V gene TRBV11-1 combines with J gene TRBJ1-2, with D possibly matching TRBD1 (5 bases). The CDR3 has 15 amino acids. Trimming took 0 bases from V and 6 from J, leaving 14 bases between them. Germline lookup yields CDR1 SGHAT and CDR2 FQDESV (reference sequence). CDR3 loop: CASSLAEQGKNGYTF. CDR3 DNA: TGTGCCAGCAGCTTAGCAGAGCAGGGAAAAAATGGCTACACCTTC.

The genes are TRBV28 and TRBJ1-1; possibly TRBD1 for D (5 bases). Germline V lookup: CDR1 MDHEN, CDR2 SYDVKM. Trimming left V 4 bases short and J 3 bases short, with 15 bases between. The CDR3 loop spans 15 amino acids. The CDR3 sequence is CASSSGGGEDTEAFF. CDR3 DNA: TGTGCCAGCAGTTCGGGGGGAGGGGAGGACACTGAAGCTTTCTTT.